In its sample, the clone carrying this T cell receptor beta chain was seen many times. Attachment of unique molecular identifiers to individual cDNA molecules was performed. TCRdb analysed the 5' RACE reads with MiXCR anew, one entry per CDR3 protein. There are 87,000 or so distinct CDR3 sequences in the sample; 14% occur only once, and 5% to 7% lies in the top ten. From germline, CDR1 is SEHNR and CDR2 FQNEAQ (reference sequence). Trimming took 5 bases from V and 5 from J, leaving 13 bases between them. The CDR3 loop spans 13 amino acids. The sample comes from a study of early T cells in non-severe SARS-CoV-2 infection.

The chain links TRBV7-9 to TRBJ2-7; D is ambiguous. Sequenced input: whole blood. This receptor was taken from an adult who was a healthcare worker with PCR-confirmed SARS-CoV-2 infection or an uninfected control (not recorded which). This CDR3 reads CASSPPWVNEQYF. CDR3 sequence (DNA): TGTGCCAGCAGCCCCCCTTGGGTTAACGAGCAGTACTTC.